This paragraph covers one T cell receptor beta chain sequence. The target antigen is unknown. This sample stems from a study of shared clonotypes between healthy human individuals. Looking at the study overall: Each donor contributed plates that comprised three CD4 naive, three CD4 memory, two CD8 naive and one CD8 memory.

The CDR3 is 14 residues long. Germline V lookup: CDR1 MGHRA, CDR2 YSYEKL. After removal of 4 bases from V and 2 bases from J, the junction contained 3 bases not matched to a gene. Clones were read by immunoSEQ multiplex PCR, and TCRdb kept only the in-frame ones, dropping some. Of a few million clones listed, over 85% were seen once; the top ten hold more than 0.12%. Study-wide results and limits: The represented genetic and exposure-history diversity was limited by the small number of donors. Naive subsets usually exceeded memory subsets in estimated richness.

Sequences were obtained from naive CD4+ T cells sorted from blood. As for subset: CD45RA+ positively selected. The rearrangement links TRBV4-1 to TRBJ2-3; 7 bases are shared with TRBD1. The clonotype comes from a man aged 18 to 30 in good health. The CDR3 nucleotides read TGCGCCAGCAGCCTCGGACAGGACACAGATACGCAGTATTTT. Protein: CASSLGQDTDTQYF.